Below are 27 T cell receptor beta chains sequenced from a single sample in a study of cytomegalovirus exposure and HLA in healthy donors. The PCR ran on 60 Vbeta and 13 Jbeta primers. Sequencing used immunoSEQ multiplex PCR; TCRdb keeps in-frame clones, though not all of them. In the table there are 120,000 to 150,000 clones, approximately 57% of which are singletons. Sequenced material: PBMCs. These receptors came from a male donor in good health and CMV-seronegative.

The J gene is TRBJ1-5, the V gene TRBV4-1, with 10 bases lining up with TRBD1. The CDR3 sequence is 16 residues long. The germline V gene has CDR1 MGHRA and CDR2 YSYEKL. The junction had 4 bases not matched to a gene; V was cut back by 0 bases and J by 5 bases. The CDR3 spells CASSQETGGGYQPQHF. CDR3 DNA: TGCGCCAGCAGCCAAGAGACAGGGGGCGGGTATCAGCCCCAGCATTTT.

The chain recombines TRBV5-1 with TRBJ2-7; TRBD1 matches at 9 bases. This CDR3 spans 15 amino acids. CDR1 is SGHRS, CDR2 YFSETQ, per germline. Unmatched junction bases numbered 8, after V lost 4 bases and J lost 3 bases. CDR3 amino acids: CASSPGQGRFYEQYF. The CDR3 DNA sequence: TGCGCCAGCAGCCCCGGACAGGGGAGATTCTACGAGCAGTACTTC.

This clone was observed a few times. This chain uses TRBV6-6 with TRBJ2-2, with 7 bases that match TRBD1. The CDR3 has 15 amino acids. J was trimmed by 4 bases and V by 6 bases; bases with no gene match: 8. Germline V lookup: CDR1 MNHNY, CDR2 SVGAGI (reference sequence). For the CDR3, the DNA is TGTGCCAGCAGACCCCCGGGACAGCCCACCGGGGAGCTGTTTTTT. Translating gives CASRPPGQPTGELFF.

V gene TRBV19 combines with J gene TRBJ1-6, with 9 bases matching TRBD1. The CDR3 is 15 amino acids. The J segment lost 7 bases and the V segment lost 4 bases, leaving 5 bases of the junction unmatched. CDR1 and CDR2 from the germline V gene are LNHDA and SQIVND (reference sequence). In DNA, the CDR3 is TGTGCCAGTAGTAACTGGGACAGGGCGAATTCACCCCTCCACTTT. It specifies CASSNWDRANSPLHF.

CDR3 loop: CASSLGGTGRHQPQHF. The CDR3 nucleotides read TGTGCCAGCAGCTTAGGTGGGACAGGGAGGCATCAGCCCCAGCATTTT. V usage is TRBV7-2 and J usage is TRBJ1-5; TRBD1 matches at 9 bases. This CDR3 contains 16 residues. Germline V lookup: CDR1 SGHTA, CDR2 FQGNSA. With 1 base clipped from V and 5 bases from J, the junction kept 6 bases outside the gene matches.

A few counts support this clone. The J gene is TRBJ2-1, the V gene TRBV6-1, with D possibly being TRBD1 (6 bases). The germline V and J ends were trimmed by 7 bases and 8 bases, with 21 bases remaining between them. In germline, CDR1 is MNHNS, CDR2 SASEGT. The CDR3 contains 15 residues. This chain's CDR3 is CASKSATGLGDEQFF. The CDR3 region has the DNA TGTGCCAGCAAGTCTGCCACAGGGTTGGGGGATGAGCAGTTCTTC.

In its sample, this clone was seen a few times. The chain combines TRBV11-3 with TRBJ2-1; TRBD1 might be the D (6 bases). Germline lookup yields CDR1 SGHNT and CDR2 YENEEA. V was trimmed by 0 bases and J by 10 bases, leaving 10 bases between them. CDR3 length equals 13 residues. CDR3 protein: CASSLEGAREQFF. The CDR3 nucleotides read TGTGCCAGCAGCTTAGAGGGGGCCAGGGAGCAGTTCTTC. The full variable domain, its missing parts supplied by reference TRBV11-3 and TRBJ2-1, is EAGVVQSPRYKIIEKKQPVAFWCNPISGHNTLYWYLQNLGQGPELLIRYENEEAVDDSQLPKDRFSAERLKGVDSTLKIQPAELGDSAVYLCASSLEGAREQFFGPGTRLTVL.

This chain uses TRBV5-1 with TRBJ1-4; 9 bases match TRBD1. CDR3 length: 17 residues. CDR1 SGHRS and CDR2 YFSETQ come from the germline V gene. Trimming removed 4 bases from V and 3 bases from J; junction bases left unmatched: 10. The CDR3 region has the DNA TGCGCCAGCAGCGAGGGACAGGGAGGGGGTTCTAATGAAAAACTGTTTTTT. It specifies CASSEGQGGGSNEKLFF.

This clone was counted a few times. This chain uses TRBV2 with TRBJ1-2; 7 bases line up with TRBD1. V was clipped by 4 bases and J by 4 bases; unmatched bases: 6. CDR1 and CDR2 from the germline V gene are SNHLY and FYNNEI. The CDR3 sequence is 14 residues long. This chain's CDR3 is CASSGGQGGYGYTF. CDR3 DNA sequence: TGTGCCAGCAGTGGTGGTCAGGGGGGCTATGGCTACACCTTC.

The chain is built from TRBV5-6 and TRBJ1-5, with 7 bases identical to TRBD1. Germline lookup yields CDR1 SGHDT and CDR2 YYEEEE. This CDR3 has 16 amino acids. V shed 3 bases, J shed 4 bases, and the junction held 10 bases outside the gene matches. CDR3 DNA sequence: TGTGCCAGCAGCTACTTGACAGGGTTGGGGAATCAGCCCCAGCATTTT. This gives the protein CASSYLTGLGNQPQHF.

This chain joins TRBV2 and TRBJ1-5, with a tentative D call TRBD1 (6 bases). The CDR3 sequence is 16 residues long. Germline V lookup: CDR1 SNHLY, CDR2 FYNNEI. The germline V and J ends were trimmed by 4 bases and 7 bases, with 20 bases remaining between them. CDR3 in DNA: TGTGCCAGCAGTGCGGACAGCGTACTTACTGGGCAGCCCCAGCATTTT. Amino acid sequence: CASSADSVLTGQPQHF.

The table lists this clone with a few counts. This chain connects TRBV19 to TRBJ2-1; 9 bases map to TRBD1. V shed 6 bases and J 7 bases; nucleotides not matched to a gene: 10. CDR1 LNHDA and CDR2 SQIVND come from the germline V gene (reference sequence). The CDR3 contains 15 residues. DNA for the CDR3: TGTGCCAGTAGCCCGACAGGGGGTTTATGGAATGAGCAGTTCTTC. This gives the protein CASSPTGGLWNEQFF.

The V and J genes are TRBV5-4 and TRBJ1-2; D ambiguous. V was trimmed by 1 base and J by 8 bases, leaving 21 bases between them. CDR1 and CDR2 from the germline V gene are SGHNT and YYREEE (reference sequence). The CDR3 spans 16 residues. The CDR3 is CASSLYGSPLEGGYTF. DNA of the CDR3: TGTGCCAGCAGCTTGTACGGGTCCCCCTTGGAAGGAGGCTACACCTTC. The full variable domain, with the rest looked up from reference TRBV5-4 and TRBJ1-2, is ETGVTQSPTHLIKTRGQQVTLRCSSQSGHNTVSWYQQALGQGPQFIFQYYREEENGRGNFPPRFSGLQFPNYSSELNVNALELDDSALYLCASSLYGSPLEGGYTFGSGTRLTVV.

This chain connects TRBV27 to TRBJ1-1; 8 bases are shared with TRBD1. V lost 3 bases and J lost 2; bases outside the gene matches: 2. CDR1 MNHEY and CDR2 SMNVEV come from the germline V gene (reference sequence). The CDR3 is made up of 14 amino acids. For the CDR3, the DNA is TGTGCCAGCAGTTTTGACAGGGGAAACACTGAAGCTTTCTTT. It encodes CASSFDRGNTEAFF.

The V call is TRBV9, the J call TRBJ2-3; TRBD2 agrees at 10 bases. V shed 0 bases, J shed 2 bases, and the junction held 3 bases outside the gene matches. Looked up from germline, CDR1 is SGDLS and CDR2 is YYNGEE. The CDR3 sequence is 16 residues long. For the CDR3, the DNA is TGTGCCAGCAGCGTAGCCGGGACTAGCGACACAGATACGCAGTATTTT. Protein sequence: CASSVAGTSDTDTQYF.

This clone was seen a handful of times. This chain connects TRBV29-1 to TRBJ2-5; TRBD1 is a possible D gene (5 bases). The V gene lost 5 bases and the J gene lost 10 bases, with 17 bases spanning the gap. The CDR3 consists of 12 residues. Germline V gene data show CDR1 as SQVTM and CDR2 as ANQGSEA. The CDR3 loop reads CSVPQGNPGQYF. The CDR3 DNA is TGCAGCGTTCCTCAGGGAAACCCTGGCCAGTACTTC.

This clone appeared a single time. The CDR3: CSVGGRGATRGLEQYF. Here the CDR3 DNA reads TGCAGCGTTGGAGGGCGGGGGGCGACGAGGGGTCTCGAGCAGTACTTC. This chain connects TRBV29-1 to TRBJ2-7; 8 bases are shared with TRBD2. V was pared by 4 bases and J by 6 bases, with 17 bases of the junction left unmatched. The CDR3 totals 16 residues. Germline V gives CDR1 SQVTM, CDR2 ANQGSEA.

The chain recombines TRBV7-8 with TRBJ2-3, with TRBD1 matching 10 bases. The CDR3 runs to 15 residues. With 3 bases clipped from V and 4 bases from J, the junction kept 4 bases outside the gene matches. The germline gives CDR1 SGHVS, CDR2 FQNEAQ. The CDR3 here is CASSFFGQGADTQYF. In DNA form, the CDR3 reads TGTGCCAGCAGCTTTTTTGGACAGGGGGCAGATACGCAGTATTTT. Supplemented by reference TRBV7-8 and TRBJ2-3, the full variable domain reads GAGVSQSPRYKVAKRGQDVALRCDPISGHVSLFWYQQALGQGPEFLTYFQNEAQLDKSGLPSDRFFAERPEGSVSTLKIQRTQQEDSAVYLCASSFFGQGADTQYFGPGTRLTVL.

This clone is a singleton in its sample. The chain carries TRBV6-5 and TRBJ1-2, with D tentatively TRBD1 (5 bases). The V end lost 5 bases, the J end lost 1 base, and 8 bases lay between the germline ends. Looked up from germline, CDR1 is MNHEY and CDR2 is SVGAGI. CDR3 size: 13 residues. In DNA, the CDR3 is TGTGCCAGCAGTCCCGACAGTAACTATGGCTACACCTTC. Translating it yields CASSPDSNYGYTF.

This chain connects TRBV5-1 to TRBJ1-6; D call uncertain. The CDR3 runs to 13 residues. V was clipped by 0 bases and J by 11 bases, with 9 bases between them. Germline CDR1 reads SGHRS; CDR2 reads YFSETQ. CDR3 residues: CASSLDGYPPLHF. CDR3 nucleotides: TGCGCCAGCAGCTTGGACGGGTATCCACCCCTCCACTTT.

The rearrangement joins TRBV11-1 to TRBJ2-7; TRBD1 matches at 10 bases. Looked up from germline, CDR1 is SGHAT and CDR2 is FQDESV (reference sequence). The CDR3 contains 16 residues. After removal of 2 bases from V and 6 bases from J, the junction contained 10 bases not matched to a gene. The CDR3 protein is CASSLIGTGAFGEQYF. The CDR3 bases are TGTGCCAGCAGCTTAATCGGGACAGGGGCGTTCGGCGAGCAGTACTTC.

The rearrangement uses TRBV10-1 and TRBJ1-5, with D possibly matching TRBD1 (6 bases). Trimming pared 11 bases from V and 0 bases from J, leaving 20 bases between. Germline CDR1 is WNHNN and CDR2 is SYGVQD (reference sequence). This CDR3 comprises 16 residues. CDR3 sequence: CAGAGQPYHSNQPQHF. DNA of the CDR3: TGCGCCGGCGCAGGACAGCCCTATCATAGCAATCAGCCCCAGCATTTT.

The rearrangement joins TRBV5-8 to TRBJ2-1; 7 nucleotides align to TRBD2. The trim removed 0 bases at V and 4 bases at J, leaving 7 bases unmatched. This CDR3 has 16 amino acids. CDR1 SGHTS and CDR2 YDEGEE come from the germline V gene. CDR3 protein: CASSLEGEGPYNEQFF. The DNA for the CDR3 is TGTGCCAGCAGCTTGGAAGGGGAGGGGCCATACAATGAGCAGTTCTTC.

The CDR3 coding sequence is TGTGCCAGCAGCCCCGGGGGAGGCGGAAACGAAAAACTGTTTTTT. Its protein is CASSPGGGGNEKLFF. The J gene is TRBJ1-4, the V gene TRBV5-4, with a tentative D call TRBD1 (5 bases). CDR3 length: 15 residues. Germline V gene sequence: CDR1 SGHNT, CDR2 YYREEE (reference sequence). Trimming removed 4 bases at V and 8 bases at J, with 18 bases between.

This clone occurred once. The rearrangement links TRBV30 to TRBJ2-5; 11 nucleotides match TRBD1. Germline CDR1 GTSNPN, CDR2 SVGIG (reference sequence). The CDR3 has 13 residues. With V trimmed by 5 bases and J by 2 bases, 1 base remained unmatched. DNA of the CDR3: TGTGCCTGGGGGACAGGGGGGCAAGAGACCCAGTACTTC. This gives the protein CAWGTGGQETQYF.

The gene calls are TRBV19 and TRBJ1-3, with a possible D match to TRBD1 (5 bases). Germline-derived CDR1 and CDR2 are LNHDA and SQIVND (reference sequence). The ends were cut back, 3 bases at V and 0 bases at J, with 12 bases in the middle. The CDR3 loop spans 16 amino acids. Written as DNA, the CDR3 is TGTGCCAGTAGTATCCGGGGGGGGTACTCTGGAAACACCATATATTTT. Amino acids: CASSIRGGYSGNTIYF.

J is TRBJ2-5 and V is TRBV9, with D unclear. Per the germline V gene, CDR1 is SGDLS and CDR2 is YYNGEE. The CDR3 is made up of 15 amino acids. V was pared by 4 bases and J by 2 bases, with 15 bases between. The CDR3, as DNA: TGTGCCAGCAGCACTACCTGGAGCTTTCAAGAGACCCAGTACTTC. Its translation is CASSTTWSFQETQYF.